This T cell receptor (beta chain) was captured by sequencing in a study of PD-1 blockade in classical Hodgkin lymphoma. The germline V gene encodes CDR1 MDHEN and CDR2 SYDVKM. The CDR3 spans 19 residues. V gave up 7 bases and J gave up 2 bases; unmatched junction bases: 15. The method was immunoSEQ multiplex PCR; TCRdb's version includes in-frame clones alone and lacks a portion of them. This sample has about 20,000 clones, with around 80% found just once. Each and every patient relapsed after autologous stem cell transplantation, and patients got differing brentuximab vedotin exposure. The TCR originated in a human donor with classical Hodgkin lymphoma. The sequences come from peripheral blood mononuclear cells (PBMCs), collected at baseline. V and J are TRBV28 and TRBJ2-7; 15 nucleotides line up with TRBD2. As DNA, the CDR3 is TGTGCCAGCAATTTTCGCCCCGGACTAGCGGGAGGGATCGCCTACGAGCAGTACTTC. It translates to CASNFRPGLAGGIAYEQYF.